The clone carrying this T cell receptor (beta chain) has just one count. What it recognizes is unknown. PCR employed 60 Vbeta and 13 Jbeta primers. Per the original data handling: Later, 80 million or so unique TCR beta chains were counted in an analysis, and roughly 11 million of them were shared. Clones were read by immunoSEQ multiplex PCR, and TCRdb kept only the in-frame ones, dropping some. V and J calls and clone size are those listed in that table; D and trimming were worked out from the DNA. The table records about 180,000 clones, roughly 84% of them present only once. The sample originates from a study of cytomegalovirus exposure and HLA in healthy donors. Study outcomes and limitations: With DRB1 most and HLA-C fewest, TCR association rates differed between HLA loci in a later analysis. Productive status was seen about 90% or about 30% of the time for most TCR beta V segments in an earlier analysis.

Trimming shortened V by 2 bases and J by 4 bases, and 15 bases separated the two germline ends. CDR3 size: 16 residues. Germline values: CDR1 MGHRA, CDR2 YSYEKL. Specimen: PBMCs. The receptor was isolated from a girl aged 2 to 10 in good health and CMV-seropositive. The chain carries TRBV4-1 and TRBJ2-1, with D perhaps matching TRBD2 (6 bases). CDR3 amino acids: CASSQRAEGRYNEQFF. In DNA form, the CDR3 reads TGCGCCAGCAGCCAAAGGGCGGAGGGGCGGTACAATGAGCAGTTCTTC.